This T cell receptor (beta chain) was profiled in a study of STAT5B mutations in CD4+ large granular lymphocyte leukemia. Notes on the study in general: Approximately 25% of private leukemic clonotypes occurred rarely in other patients' non-leukemic repertoires. TRBV06-family usage was enriched in top patient clones (8/27) versus controls (2/35). Patient CD4-sorted repertoires looked more clonal than healthy CD4+ repertoires, even without putative leukemic clones.

A remark on this clone: The antigen is not known.

This CDR3 spans 14 amino acids. V lost 6 bases to trimming and J lost 7 bases, with 15 bases between them. CDR1 and CDR2 (germline): MNHNY, SVGAGI (reference sequence). The survey-level immunoSEQ assay was used. Sequencing used immunoSEQ multiplex PCR; TCRdb keeps in-frame clones, though not all of them. The table shows around 32,000 clones, with nearly 80% occurring only once. The TCR originated in a human donor in good health. The sequenced material came from CD4+ T cells from blood buffy coats. This rearrangement joins TRBV6-6 to TRBJ1-4; D perhaps matches TRBD1 (6 bases). Written as DNA, the CDR3 is TGTGCCAGCAGCCCGGGAAGGGGGGGTGAAAAACTGTTTTTT. This sequence encodes CASSPGRGGEKLFF.